This note documents a single T cell receptor beta chain sequence. Its antigen is still unknown. Semi-nested PCR with Nested Universal Primer A followed constant-region reverse priming of full-length variable regions. MiXCR, applied by TCRdb to the 5' RACE reads, yields one record per CDR3 protein. The sample holds approximately 29,000 distinct CDR3 sequences, about 26% seen once. General study points: Tumor memory CD4+ T cell TCR gene usage was found to cluster with blood and lymph node memory CD4+ cells and with lymph node naive CD4+ cells. Tumor Tregs overlapped most with tumor, then blood, naive CD4+ cells. The larger cohort examined one V-J beta rearrangement, not whole repertoires.

The CDR3 is made up of 16 amino acids. Per the germline V gene, CDR1 is LGHNA and CDR2 is YSLEER. Trimming cost V 2 bases and J 3 bases; bases outside gene matches: 5. What was sequenced was naive CD4+ T cells sorted from a lymph node. This sample's subset: naive CD4+ T cells, CD4+CD45RA+CD25-. The chain joins TRBV4-3 to TRBJ2-1; 9 bases map to TRBD1. The sequence came from a female donor with breast cancer. This CDR3 is CASSQLGQGLYNEQFF. CDR3 bases: TGCGCCAGCAGCCAACTAGGACAGGGGCTCTACAATGAGCAGTTCTTC.